This record covers a single TCR beta chain. CDR3 length: 15 amino acids. Germline values: CDR1 SGHNT, CDR2 YYREEE (reference sequence). The trim removed 5 bases at V and 0 bases at J, leaving 4 bases unmatched. Clones were read by immunoSEQ multiplex PCR, and TCRdb kept only the in-frame ones, dropping some. The profile shows more than 60,000 clones, roughly 84% of them singletons. This specimen belongs to a study of OX40 agonist ivuxolimab in advanced cancers. The chain is built from TRBV5-4 and TRBJ2-3, with 9 bases aligning to TRBD2. This TCR was recovered from an adult with an advanced solid tumor such as melanoma, head and neck, liver or kidney cancer. This material consisted of CD4+ or CD8+ T cells sorted from blood, taken in a trial of the OX40 agonist ivuxolimab. The CDR3 sequence: CASSPTSGSTDTQYF. The CDR3 DNA sequence: TGTGCCAGCAGTCCAACTAGCGGGAGCACAGATACGCAGTATTTT.